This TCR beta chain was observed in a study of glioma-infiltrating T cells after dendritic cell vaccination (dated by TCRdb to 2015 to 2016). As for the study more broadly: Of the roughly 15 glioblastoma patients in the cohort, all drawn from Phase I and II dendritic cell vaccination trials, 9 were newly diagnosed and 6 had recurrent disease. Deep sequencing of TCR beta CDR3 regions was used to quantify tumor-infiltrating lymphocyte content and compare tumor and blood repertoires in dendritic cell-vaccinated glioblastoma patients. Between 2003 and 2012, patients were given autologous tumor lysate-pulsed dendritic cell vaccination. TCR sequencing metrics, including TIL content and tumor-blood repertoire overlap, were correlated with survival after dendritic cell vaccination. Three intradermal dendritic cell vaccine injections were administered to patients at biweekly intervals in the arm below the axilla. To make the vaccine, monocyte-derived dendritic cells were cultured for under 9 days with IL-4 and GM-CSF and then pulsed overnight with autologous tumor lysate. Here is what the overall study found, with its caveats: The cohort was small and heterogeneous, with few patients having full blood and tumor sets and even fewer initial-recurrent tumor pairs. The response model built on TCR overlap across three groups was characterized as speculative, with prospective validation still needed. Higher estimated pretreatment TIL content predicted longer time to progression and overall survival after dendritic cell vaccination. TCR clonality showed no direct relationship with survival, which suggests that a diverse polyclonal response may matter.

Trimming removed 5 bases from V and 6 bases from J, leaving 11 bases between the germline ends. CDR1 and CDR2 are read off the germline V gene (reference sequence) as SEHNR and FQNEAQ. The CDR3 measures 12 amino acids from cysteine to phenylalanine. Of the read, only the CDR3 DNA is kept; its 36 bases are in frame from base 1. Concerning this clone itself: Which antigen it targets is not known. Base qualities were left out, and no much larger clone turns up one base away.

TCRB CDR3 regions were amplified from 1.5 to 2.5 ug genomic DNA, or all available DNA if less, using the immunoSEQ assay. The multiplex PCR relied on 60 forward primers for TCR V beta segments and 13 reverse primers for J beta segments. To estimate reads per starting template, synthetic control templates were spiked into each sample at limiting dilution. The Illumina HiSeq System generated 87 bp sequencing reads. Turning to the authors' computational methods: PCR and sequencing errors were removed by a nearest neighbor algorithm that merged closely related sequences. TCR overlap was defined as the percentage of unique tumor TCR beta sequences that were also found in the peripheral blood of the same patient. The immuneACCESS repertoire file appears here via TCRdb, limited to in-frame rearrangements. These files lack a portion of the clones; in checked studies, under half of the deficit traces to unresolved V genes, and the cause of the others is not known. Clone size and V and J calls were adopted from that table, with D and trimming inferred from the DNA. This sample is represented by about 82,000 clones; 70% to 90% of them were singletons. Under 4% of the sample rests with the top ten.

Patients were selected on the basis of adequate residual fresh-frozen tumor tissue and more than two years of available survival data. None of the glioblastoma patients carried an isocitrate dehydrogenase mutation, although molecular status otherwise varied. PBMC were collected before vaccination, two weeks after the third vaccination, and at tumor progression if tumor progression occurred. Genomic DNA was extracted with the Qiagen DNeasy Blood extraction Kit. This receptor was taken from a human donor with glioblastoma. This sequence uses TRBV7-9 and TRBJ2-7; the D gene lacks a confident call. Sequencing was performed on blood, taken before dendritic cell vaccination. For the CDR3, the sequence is CASSTTEVEQYF. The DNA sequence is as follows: TGTGCCAGCAGCACTACCGAGGTCGAGCAGTACTTC.